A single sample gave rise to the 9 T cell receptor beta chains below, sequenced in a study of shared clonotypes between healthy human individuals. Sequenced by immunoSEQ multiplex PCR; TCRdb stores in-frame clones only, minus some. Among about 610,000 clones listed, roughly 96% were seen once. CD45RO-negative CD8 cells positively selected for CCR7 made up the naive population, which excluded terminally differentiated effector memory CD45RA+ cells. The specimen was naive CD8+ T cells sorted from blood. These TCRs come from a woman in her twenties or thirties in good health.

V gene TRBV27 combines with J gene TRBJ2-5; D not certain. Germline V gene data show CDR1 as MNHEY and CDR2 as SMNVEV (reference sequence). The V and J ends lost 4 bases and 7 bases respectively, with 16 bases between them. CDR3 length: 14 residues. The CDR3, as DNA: TGTGCCAGCAGTTCCCGCGGCTCCCATGGGACCCAGTACTTC. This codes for CASSSRGSHGTQYF.

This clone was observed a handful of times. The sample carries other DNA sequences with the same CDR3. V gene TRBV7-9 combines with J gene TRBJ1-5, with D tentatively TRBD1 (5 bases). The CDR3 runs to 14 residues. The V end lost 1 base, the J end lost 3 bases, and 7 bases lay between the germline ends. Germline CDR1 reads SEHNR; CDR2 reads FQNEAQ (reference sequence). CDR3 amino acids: CASSLGGTNQPQHF. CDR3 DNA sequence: TGTGCCAGCAGCTTAGGGGGGACCAATCAGCCCCAGCATTTT.

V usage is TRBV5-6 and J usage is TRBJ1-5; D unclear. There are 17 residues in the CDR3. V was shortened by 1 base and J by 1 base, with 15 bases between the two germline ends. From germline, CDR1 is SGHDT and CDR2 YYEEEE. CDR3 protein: CASSLTSGGASNQPQHF. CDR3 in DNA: TGTGCCAGCAGCTTGACCTCAGGAGGCGCGAGCAATCAGCCCCAGCATTTT.

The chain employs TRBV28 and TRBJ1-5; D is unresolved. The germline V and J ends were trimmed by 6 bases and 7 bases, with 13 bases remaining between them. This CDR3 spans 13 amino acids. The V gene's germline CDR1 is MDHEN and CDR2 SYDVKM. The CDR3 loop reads CASRVGPSQPQHF. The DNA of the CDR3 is TGTGCCAGCAGGGTGGGTCCGTCACAGCCCCAGCATTTT.

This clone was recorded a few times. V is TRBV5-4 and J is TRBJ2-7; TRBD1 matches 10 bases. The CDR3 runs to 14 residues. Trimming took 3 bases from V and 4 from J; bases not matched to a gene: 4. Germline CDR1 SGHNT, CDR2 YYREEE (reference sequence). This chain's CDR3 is CASSSRDRGYEQYF. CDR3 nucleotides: TGTGCCAGCAGCTCCCGGGACAGGGGTTACGAGCAGTACTTC.

The CDR3 DNA sequence: TGTGCCAGCAGCGATCAGCGGGAGAGGGGGGGCACCGGGGAGCTGTTTTTT. This encodes CASSDQRERGGTGELFF. The J gene is TRBJ2-2, the V gene TRBV9, with 8 bases matching TRBD2. The CDR3 sequence is 17 residues long. The trim removed 3 bases at V and 4 bases at J, leaving 11 bases unmatched. CDR1 is SGDLS and CDR2 is YYNGEE in the germline V gene.

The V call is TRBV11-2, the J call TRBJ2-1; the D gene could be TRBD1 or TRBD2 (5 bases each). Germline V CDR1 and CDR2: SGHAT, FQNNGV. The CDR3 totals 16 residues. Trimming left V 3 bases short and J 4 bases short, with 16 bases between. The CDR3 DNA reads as TGTGCCAGCAGCTTTCACCCCGGGACCAATTACAATGAGCAGTTCTTC. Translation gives CASSFHPGTNYNEQFF. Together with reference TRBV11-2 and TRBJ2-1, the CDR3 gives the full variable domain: EAGVAQSPRYKIIEKRQSVAFWCNPISGHATLYWYQQILGQGPKLLIQFQNNGVVDDSQLPKDRFSAERLKGVDSTLKIQPAKLEDSAVYLCASSFHPGTNYNEQFFGPGTRLTVL.

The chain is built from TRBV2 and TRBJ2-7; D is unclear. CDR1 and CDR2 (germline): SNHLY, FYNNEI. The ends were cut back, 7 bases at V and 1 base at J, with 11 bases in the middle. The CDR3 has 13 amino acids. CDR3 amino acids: CASTTRISYEQYF. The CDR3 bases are TGTGCCAGCACGACCAGGATTTCCTACGAGCAGTACTTC. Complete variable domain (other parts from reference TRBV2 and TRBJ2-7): EPEVTQTPSHQVTQMGQEVILRCVPISNHLYFYWYRQILGQKVEFLVSFYNNEISEKSEIFDDQFSVERPDGSNFTLKIRSTKLEDSAMYFCASTTRISYEQYFGPGTRLTVT.

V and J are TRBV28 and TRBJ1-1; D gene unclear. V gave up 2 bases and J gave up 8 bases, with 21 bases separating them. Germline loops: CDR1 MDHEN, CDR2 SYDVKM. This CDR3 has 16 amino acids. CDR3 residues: CASSLARTGSGGEAFF. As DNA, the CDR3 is TGTGCCAGCAGTTTAGCCCGGACGGGGTCTGGAGGGGAAGCTTTCTTT.